This T cell receptor beta chain was captured by sequencing in a study of cytomegalovirus exposure and HLA in healthy donors (dated 2017 in TCRdb). Study-level background: According to a later analysis, the 110 or so validation repertoires were produced on the same platform as the 666 repertoires of the first cohort. The study aimed to test whether signatures of past pathogen exposure could be identified by cataloging public T cell receptors. Along with the approximately 700-subject first cohort, a separate validation cohort of 120 different subjects was used. To predict cytomegalovirus infection status, the study brought together high-throughput TCR immunosequencing, statistical association of individual TCRs with disease status, and machine learning.

Donors formed part of the validation cohort, which comprised about 120 subjects and was distinct from the first cohort of under 850 subjects. The CDR3 covers 16 residues, taking in both the cysteine and the phenylalanine. CDR3 DNA is the only sequence kept; it has 48 bases, read in frame from the first base. After removal of 3 bases from V and 8 bases from J, the junction retains 9 bases not matched to a gene. Reading the germline V gene gives CDR1 SNHLY and CDR2 FYNNEI. Study-wide findings and limitations: In vitro tests confirmed that a few of the cytomegalovirus-associated TCR beta chains recognize cytomegalovirus antigens. A later analysis found that TCRs clustered in the first cohort also tended to co-occur in the 120 validation repertoires, with 94% of cluster scores above 0. The authors suggested that the approach could potentially be extended to other disease states and immunological phenotypes. The classifier was reported to diagnose cytomegalovirus status with high specificity and sensitivity in both the original and validation cohorts. The validation cohort had no HLA typing available for a later analysis, so co-occurrence within that cohort was assessed over all 120 or so repertoires. Most TCR sequences were seen in very few donors, while some public TCRs were found in many individuals. A total of roughly 160 TCR beta chains were listed by the study as associated with cytomegalovirus.

This clone came up once. Its antigen remains undetermined. No base-level quality is on record; no much larger clone is a single base apart. Libraries were constructed by the immunoSEQ multiplex PCR assay. The authors' pipeline ran thus. A statistical classification framework was developed to diagnose cytomegalovirus status using the catalog of TCR beta chain sequences. The table was pulled from immuneACCESS by TCRdb, which kept in-frame rearrangements only. Such tables lose some clones; where checked, under half of the loss comes from unresolved V genes, and the rest has no known cause. V and J calls plus clone size are reproduced from that table; the DNA served to infer D and trimming. The sample records approximately 130,000 clones, approximately 81% of which are singletons. The ten largest make up about 2% of the sample.

The chain is assembled from TRBV2 and TRBJ1-6, with 8 bases matching TRBD1. Sequencing was performed on PBMCs. The origin of this receptor is a woman aged 25-40 years in good health and CMV-seronegative. CDR3 protein: CASSERSGGFDSPLHF. Here is the DNA: TGTGCCAGCAGTGAGAGGTCAGGGGGCTTCGATTCACCCCTCCACTTT.